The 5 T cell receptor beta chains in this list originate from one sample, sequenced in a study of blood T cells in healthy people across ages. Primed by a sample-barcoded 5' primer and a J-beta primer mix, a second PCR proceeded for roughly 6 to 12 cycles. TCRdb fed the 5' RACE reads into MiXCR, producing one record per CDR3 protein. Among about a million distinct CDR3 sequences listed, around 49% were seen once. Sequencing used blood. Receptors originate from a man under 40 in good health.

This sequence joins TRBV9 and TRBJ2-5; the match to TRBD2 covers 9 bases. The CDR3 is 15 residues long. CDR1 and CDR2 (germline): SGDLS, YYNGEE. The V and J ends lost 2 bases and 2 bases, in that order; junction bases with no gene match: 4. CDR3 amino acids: CASSVASGVQETQYF. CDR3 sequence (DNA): TGTGCCAGCAGCGTGGCTAGCGGGGTACAAGAGACCCAGTACTTC.

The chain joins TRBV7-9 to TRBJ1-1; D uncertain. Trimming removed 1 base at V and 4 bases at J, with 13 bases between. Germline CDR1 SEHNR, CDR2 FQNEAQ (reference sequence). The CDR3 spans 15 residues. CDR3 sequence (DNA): TGTGCCAGCAGCTTAGATGAGTTATTAGGCACTGAAGCTTTCTTT. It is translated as CASSLDELLGTEAFF.

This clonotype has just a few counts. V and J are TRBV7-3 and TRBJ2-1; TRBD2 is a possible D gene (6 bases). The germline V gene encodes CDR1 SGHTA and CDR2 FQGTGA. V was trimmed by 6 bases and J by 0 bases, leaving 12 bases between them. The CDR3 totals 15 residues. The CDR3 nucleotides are TGTGCCAGCAGTCTTACTAGCACCTCCTACAATGAGCAGTTCTTC. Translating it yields CASSLTSTSYNEQFF.

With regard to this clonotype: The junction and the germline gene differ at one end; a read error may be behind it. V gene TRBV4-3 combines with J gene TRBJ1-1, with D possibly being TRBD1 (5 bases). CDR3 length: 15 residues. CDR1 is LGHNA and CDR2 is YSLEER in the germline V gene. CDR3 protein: CASGQDGGRGTEAFF. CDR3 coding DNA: TGCGCCAGCGGCCAAGACGGGGGTAGGGGCACTGAAGCTTTCTTT.

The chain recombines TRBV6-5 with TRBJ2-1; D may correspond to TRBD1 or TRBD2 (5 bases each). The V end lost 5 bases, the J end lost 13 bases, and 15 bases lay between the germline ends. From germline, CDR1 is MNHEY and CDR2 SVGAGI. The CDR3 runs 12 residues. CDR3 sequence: CASSLDRTRQFF. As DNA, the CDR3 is TGTGCCAGCAGTCTCGACAGAACTAGACAGTTCTTC.